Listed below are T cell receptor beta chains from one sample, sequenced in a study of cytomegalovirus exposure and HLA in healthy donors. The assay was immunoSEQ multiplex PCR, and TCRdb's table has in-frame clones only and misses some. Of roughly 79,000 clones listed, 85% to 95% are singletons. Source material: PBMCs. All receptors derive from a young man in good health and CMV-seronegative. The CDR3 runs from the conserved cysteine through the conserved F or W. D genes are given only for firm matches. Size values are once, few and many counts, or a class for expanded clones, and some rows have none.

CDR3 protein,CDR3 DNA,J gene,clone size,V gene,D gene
CASSIDRIRGTGGIQYF,TGTGCCAGTAGTATAGATCGTATAAGAGGAACAGGGGGGATCCAGTACTTC,TRBJ2-4,-,TRBV19,TRBD1
CASSPPDRANSPLHF,TGTGCCAGCAGTCCCCCCGACAGGGCTAATTCACCCCTCCACTTT,TRBJ1-6,few,TRBV5-6,TRBD1
CASSSTRQGQYGYTF,TGTGCCAGCAGCTCAACCCGGCAGGGCCAATATGGCTACACCTTC,TRBJ1-2,-,TRBV7-9,-
CASSRGANTEAFF,TGCGCCAGCAGTCGGGGGGCGAACACTGAAGCTTTCTTT,TRBJ1-1,-,TRBV10-1,-
CASSPPRRGSGANVLTF,TGCGCCAGCAGCCCACCGAGGAGGGGCTCTGGGGCCAACGTCCTGACTTTC,TRBJ2-6,-,TRBV4-1,-
CASSRGATGARDNQPQHF,TGTGCCAGCAGCCGTGGGGCGACAGGGGCTCGGGACAATCAGCCCCAGCATTTT,TRBJ1-5,-,TRBV7-9,TRBD1
CSVERDSIGNTEAFF,TGCAGCGTTGAAAGGGACTCCATCGGGAACACTGAAGCTTTCTTT,TRBJ1-1,-,TRBV29-1,-
CASSRGSISPLHF,TGTGCCAGCAGCCGGGGATCAATTTCACCCCTCCACTTT,TRBJ1-6,-,TRBV13,-
CASSSTLRGSGNTIYF,TGTGCCAGCAGCTCTACTCTTCGGGGCTCTGGAAACACCATATATTTT,TRBJ1-3,-,TRBV7-2,-
CASRKMGTSGPYNEQFF,TGTGCCAGTAGAAAAATGGGGACTAGCGGGCCATACAATGAGCAGTTCTTC,TRBJ2-1,-,TRBV19,TRBD2
CASSDSTARYGYTF,TGTGCCAGCAGTGACAGCACCGCCCGCTATGGCTACACCTTC,TRBJ1-2,-,TRBV11-1,-
CASSSAGTGFDEQYF,TGTGCCAGCAGCTCGGCCGGGACAGGGTTCGACGAGCAGTACTTC,TRBJ2-7,-,TRBV28,TRBD1
CAWRQAVSGNTIYF,TGTGCCTGGAGACAGGCTGTCTCTGGAAACACCATATATTTT,TRBJ1-3,-,TRBV30,-
CASARPRTGPSVFTEAFF,TGTGCCAGCGCCAGACCTAGGACAGGGCCCTCCGTCTTCACTGAAGCTTTCTTT,TRBJ1-1,once,TRBV19,TRBD1
CASSTKQATNEKLFF,TGTGCCAGCAGCACCAAACAAGCAACTAATGAAAAACTGTTTTTT,TRBJ1-4,-,TRBV7-9,-
CASSESGAYEQYF,TGTGCCAGCAGCGAAAGCGGGGCCTACGAGCAGTACTTC,TRBJ2-7,-,TRBV9,TRBD2
CASSAAGVVNTEAFF,TGTGCCAGCAGTGCCGCGGGGGTGGTGAACACTGAAGCTTTCTTT,TRBJ1-1,once,TRBV6-5,-
CASSLVGRGRNEQFF,TGTGCCAGCAGCTTAGTGGGCAGGGGAAGGAATGAGCAGTTCTTC,TRBJ2-1,-,TRBV11-3,-
CASSLKDSDNSPLHF,TGTGCCAGCAGCCTCAAGGACAGCGATAATTCACCCCTCCACTTT,TRBJ1-6,-,TRBV6-4,-
CASSWGQGKTEAFF,TGCGCCAGCAGCTGGGGACAGGGTAAGACTGAAGCTTTCTTT,TRBJ1-1,-,TRBV5-1,TRBD1
CASSPTGPNYGYTF,TGTGCCAGCAGCCCGACAGGCCCTAACTATGGCTACACCTTC,TRBJ1-2,-,TRBV5-4,-
CSGGESNEKLFF,TGCAGCGGCGGGGAATCTAATGAAAAACTGTTTTTT,TRBJ1-4,-,TRBV29-1,-
CSAGGDYGYTF,TGCAGTGCAGGGGGCGACTATGGCTACACCTTC,TRBJ1-2,-,TRBV20-1,TRBD1
CASRPPRGRTVGETQYF,TGTGCCAGCAGACCACCCCGGGGTAGGACAGTAGGAGAGACCCAGTACTTC,TRBJ2-5,-,TRBV27,-
CASSSELEETQYF,TGTGCCAGCAGCTCCGAGTTGGAAGAGACCCAGTACTTC,TRBJ2-5,-,TRBV7-9,-
CASSKGATYQAPGTEAFF,TGCGCCAGCAGCAAAGGGGCAACGTATCAGGCCCCGGGGACTGAAGCTTTCTTT,TRBJ1-1,-,TRBV4-3,-
CASSLALDRSTDTQYF,TGCGCCAGCAGCTTGGCCCTGGACAGGAGCACAGATACGCAGTATTTT,TRBJ2-3,-,TRBV5-1,TRBD1
CAWTTGLAGVGEQFF,TGTGCCTGGACCACGGGACTAGCGGGAGTAGGGGAGCAGTTCTTC,TRBJ2-1,-,TRBV30,TRBD2
CASSIGGYEQFF,TGTGCCAGCAGTATTGGGGGGTATGAGCAGTTCTTC,TRBJ2-1,-,TRBV27,-
CSVILTENQPQHF,TGCAGCGTTATCCTGACAGAGAATCAGCCCCAGCATTTT,TRBJ1-5,-,TRBV29-1,-
CASSEVEEATQYF,TGTGCCAGCAGTGAAGTGGAAGAGGCGACCCAGTACTTC,TRBJ2-5,-,TRBV6-1,-
CASSPAGSTNTGELFF,TGTGCCAGCTCACCCGCCGGGAGCACGAACACCGGGGAGCTGTTTTTT,TRBJ2-2,once,TRBV18,-
CASSIEQGAYEQYF,TGTGCCAGTAGTATAGAACAGGGTGCCTACGAGCAGTACTTC,TRBJ2-7,-,TRBV19,-
CSADRRTGHGEQFF,TGCAGCGCCGATCGACGGACAGGGCATGGTGAGCAGTTCTTC,TRBJ2-1,-,TRBV29-1,TRBD1
CASSFTRGDVYF,TGTGCCAGCAGCTTCACTCGGGGGGACGTGTACTTC,TRBJ2-7,-,TRBV7-6,TRBD2
CASGFRTSLRTDTQYF,TGTGCTAGTGGTTTCCGGACTAGCCTACGCACAGATACGCAGTATTTT,TRBJ2-3,-,TRBV12-5,TRBD2
CASSLGSRDRAINTF,TGCGCCAGCAGCTTGGGCTCCCGGGACAGGGCAATTAACACCTTC,TRBJ1-2,-,TRBV5-1,TRBD1